This T cell receptor beta chain was captured by sequencing in a study of cytomegalovirus exposure and HLA in healthy donors. The CDR3 loop spans 14 amino acids. From germline, CDR1 is LGHNA and CDR2 YSLEER. The V and J ends lost 6 bases and 10 bases, in that order; junction bases with no gene match: 8. Participants comprised healthy donors of bone marrow. The PCR ran on 60 Vbeta and 13 Jbeta primers. Generated by immunoSEQ multiplex PCR, the TCRdb table keeps only in-frame clones and is missing some. Among 160,000 or so clones listed, about three quarters were seen once. This clonotype was sampled from a woman aged 40 to 50 in good health and CMV-seropositive. V and J are TRBV4-3 and TRBJ1-6, with 8 bases lining up with TRBD1. The specimen was PBMCs. The CDR3 coding sequence is TGCGCCAGCAGTCAGGGGGCGCGTATCTCACCCCTCCACTTT. Protein: CASSQGARISPLHF.